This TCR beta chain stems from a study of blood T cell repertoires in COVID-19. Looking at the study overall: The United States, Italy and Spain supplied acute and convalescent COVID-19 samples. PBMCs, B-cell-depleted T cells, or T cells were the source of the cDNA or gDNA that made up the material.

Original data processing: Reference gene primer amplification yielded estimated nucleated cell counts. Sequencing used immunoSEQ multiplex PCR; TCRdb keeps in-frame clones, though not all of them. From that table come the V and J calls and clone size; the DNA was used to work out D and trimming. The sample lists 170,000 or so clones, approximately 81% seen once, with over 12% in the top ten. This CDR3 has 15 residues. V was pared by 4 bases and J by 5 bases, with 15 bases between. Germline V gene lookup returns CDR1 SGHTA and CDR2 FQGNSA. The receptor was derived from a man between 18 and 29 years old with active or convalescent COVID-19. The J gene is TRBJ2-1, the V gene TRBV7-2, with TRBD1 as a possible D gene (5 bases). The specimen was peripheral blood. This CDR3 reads CASSSTARADNEQFF. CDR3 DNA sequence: TGTGCCAGCAGCTCGACAGCCCGGGCTGACAATGAGCAGTTCTTC.